These T cell receptor beta chains were read from a single sample in a study of response to subunit inactivated influenza vaccine. TCRdb re-called the RT-PCR reads through MiXCR, storing one row per CDR3 protein. The data contain about 530,000 distinct CDR3 sequences, 13% of them singletons. The sequenced sample was PBMCs from blood, obtained roughly 45 days after vaccination. All receptors come from a man aged 50-59 years who received an inactivated influenza vaccine. Each CDR3 is given with its conserved first and last residue. The D gene is left open where the match is weak. Rows may omit the clone size; those that give it use once, few, many or a size class.

TGTGCCAGCAGTTACCCAGGGAACTCACCCCTCCACTTT | CASSYPGNSPLHF | TRBJ1-6 | - | - | TRBV6-2/TRBV6-3
TGCAGCGTTGAAGGGGGTGGGGGCCATACCTACGAGCAGTACTTC | CSVEGGGGHTYEQYF | TRBJ2-7 | - | - | TRBV29-1
TGCAGCGTGACCCTGGGCTCGGAGACCCAGTACTTC | CSVTLGSETQYF | TRBJ2-5 | many | - | TRBV29-1
TGTGCCACCAGTGACCGGGACTCCCCTGAGCAGTACTTC | CATSDRDSPEQYF | TRBJ2-7 | few | - | TRBV24-1
TGTGCCAGCAGCTTCCAGGGTGAAGCTTTCTTT | CASSFQGEAFF | TRBJ1-1 | few | - | TRBV7-9
TGCAGCGTTGCGCTAGCGCAACGTGCGCAGTATTTT | CSVALAQRAQYF | TRBJ2-3 | many | - | TRBV29-1
TGTGCCAGCAGCTTAGCAGACAGGGGAGTCGAAAAACTGTTTTTT | CASSLADRGVEKLFF | TRBJ1-4 | many | TRBD1 | TRBV7-2
TGCGCCAGCAGCCAAGACCTCCAGGGAGATACGCAGTATTTT | CASSQDLQGDTQYF | TRBJ2-3 | - | - | TRBV4-1
TGTGCCAGCAGAAGATCTAGCGGTCCTTACAATGAGCAGTTCTTC | CASRRSSGPYNEQFF | TRBJ2-1 | - | TRBD2 | TRBV6-1
TGTGCCAGCAGTTTAGCCGCGAGCCCGGAAGCTTTCTTT | CASSLAASPEAFF | TRBJ1-1 | - | - | TRBV12-3/TRBV12-4
TGTGCCAGCAGTTTAGGGAGCGGGAGGGCTAATGAGCAGTTCTTC | CASSLGSGRANEQFF | TRBJ2-1 | few | TRBD2 | TRBV12-3/TRBV12-4
TGTGCCAGCAGTACGAGAACCGCTTCTAGCACAGATACGCAGTATTTT | CASSTRTASSTDTQYF | TRBJ2-3 | - | - | TRBV28
TGTGCCACCAGCAGAGATCCCTTGAAAGAGACCCAGTACTTC | CATSRDPLKETQYF | TRBJ2-5 | few | - | TRBV15
TGTGCCAGCAGTTACGGGACGACAGGTCGGAGCTCCTACAATGAGCAGTTCTTC | CASSYGTTGRSSYNEQFF | TRBJ2-1 | - | - | TRBV6-5
TGTGCCAGCAGTTCCCAGCCTGGGTTCGGACCCTACGAGCAGTACTTC | CASSSQPGFGPYEQYF | TRBJ2-7 | - | - | TRBV12-3/TRBV12-4
TGTGCCAGCATCCTCCGGGACAGTTTCCTCTCTGGGGCCAACGTCCTGACTTTC | CASILRDSFLSGANVLTF | TRBJ2-6 | few | TRBD1 | TRBV12-3/TRBV12-4
TGTGCCAGCAGCTACAAGCAGGCTAGCGTTTTCATTCAGACCCAGTACTTC | CASSYKQASVFIQTQYF | TRBJ2-5 | few | - | TRBV7-6
TGTGCCAGCAGCTTGGGTAACGGTGAGCAGTTCTTC | CASSLGNGEQFF | TRBJ2-1 | few | - | TRBV5-6
TGTGCCAGCAAAATCGACTGGCGGGCTACCCAGTACTTC | CASKIDWRATQYF | TRBJ2-5 | few | - | TRBV6-1
TGCAGTGCCGGGGGACAGACTGACTACGAGCAGTACTTC | CSAGGQTDYEQYF | TRBJ2-7 | - | - | TRBV20-1
TGCGCCAGCAGCCAAGATATGCTTACGACTACGTTCCCCGGGGAGCTGTTTTTT | CASSQDMLTTTFPGELFF | TRBJ2-2 | few | - | TRBV4-3
TGTGCCATCAGATCCGAGGGACTAGCGGCACATGGTGAGCAGTTCTTC | CAIRSEGLAAHGEQFF | TRBJ2-1 | - | TRBD2 | TRBV10-3
TGCGCCAGCAGCCTACAGGGGACTAGCGGCCGGTTGGATACGCAGTATTTT | CASSLQGTSGRLDTQYF | TRBJ2-3 | - | TRBD2 | TRBV5-1
TGTGCCGCCGGGACAGGGGGAGTTTCAGGTCAGCCCCAGCATTTT | CAAGTGGVSGQPQHF | TRBJ1-5 | - | TRBD1 | TRBV10-3
TGCAGTGCGCCCGGGACACCAAATGAAAAACTGTTTTTT | CSAPGTPNEKLFF | TRBJ1-4 | - | - | TRBV20-1
TGCAGTGCTAGAACAGGGAGGACCGGGGAGCTGTTTTTT | CSARTGRTGELFF | TRBJ2-2 | few | - | TRBV20-1
TGTGCCAGCAGCCAAGAGGCAGGGTTGACGGGAGGCTACACCTTC | CASSQEAGLTGGYTF | TRBJ1-2 | - | - | TRBV4-2
TGCAGTGCGCGGCCAGGAAGTAATACGCAGTATTTT | CSARPGSNTQYF | TRBJ2-3 | many | - | TRBV20-1
TGTGCCACCAGTGATACCGCCCCGGGGCTGGATACGCAGTATTTT | CATSDTAPGLDTQYF | TRBJ2-3 | - | - | TRBV24-1